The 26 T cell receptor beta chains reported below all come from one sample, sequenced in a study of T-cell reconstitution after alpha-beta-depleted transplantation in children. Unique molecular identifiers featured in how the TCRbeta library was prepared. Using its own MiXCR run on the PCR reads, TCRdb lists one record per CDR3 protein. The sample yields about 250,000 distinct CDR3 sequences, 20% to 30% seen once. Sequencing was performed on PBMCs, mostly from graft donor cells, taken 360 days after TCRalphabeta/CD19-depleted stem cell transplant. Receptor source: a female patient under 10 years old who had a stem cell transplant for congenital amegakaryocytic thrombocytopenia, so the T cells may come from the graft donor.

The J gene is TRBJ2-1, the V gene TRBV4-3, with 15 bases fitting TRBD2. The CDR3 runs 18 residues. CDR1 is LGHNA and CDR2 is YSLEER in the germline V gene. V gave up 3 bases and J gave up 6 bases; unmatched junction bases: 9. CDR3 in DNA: TGCGCCAGCAGCCAGGGGGGACTAGCGGGAGGTTGGGGCAATGAGCAGTTCTTC. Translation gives CASSQGGLAGGWGNEQFF.

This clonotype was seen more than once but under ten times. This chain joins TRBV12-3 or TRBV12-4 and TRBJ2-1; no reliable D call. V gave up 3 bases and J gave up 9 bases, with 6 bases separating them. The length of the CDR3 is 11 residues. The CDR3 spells CASSFLGEQFF. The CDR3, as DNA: TGTGCCAGCAGTTTCCTAGGTGAGCAGTTCTTC.

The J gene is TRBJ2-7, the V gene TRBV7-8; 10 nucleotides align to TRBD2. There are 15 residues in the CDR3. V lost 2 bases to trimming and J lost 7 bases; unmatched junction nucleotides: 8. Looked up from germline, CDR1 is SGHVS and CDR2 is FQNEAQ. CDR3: CASSLFRLAGEEQYF. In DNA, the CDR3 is TGTGCCAGCAGCTTATTCCGGCTAGCGGGAGAAGAGCAGTACTTC.

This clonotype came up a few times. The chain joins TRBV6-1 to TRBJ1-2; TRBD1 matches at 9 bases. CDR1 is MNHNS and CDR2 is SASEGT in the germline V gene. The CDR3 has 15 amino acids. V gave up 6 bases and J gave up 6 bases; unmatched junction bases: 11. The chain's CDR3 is CASSRSQGAEDGYTF. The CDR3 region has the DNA TGTGCCAGCAGCCGTTCACAGGGGGCAGAGGATGGCTACACCTTC.

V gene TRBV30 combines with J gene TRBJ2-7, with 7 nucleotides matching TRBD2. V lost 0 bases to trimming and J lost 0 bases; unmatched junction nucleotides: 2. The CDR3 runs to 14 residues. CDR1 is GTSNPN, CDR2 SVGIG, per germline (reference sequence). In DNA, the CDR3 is TGTGCCTGGAGTGTAGGGACTAACTCCTACGAGCAGTACTTC. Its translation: CAWSVGTNSYEQYF. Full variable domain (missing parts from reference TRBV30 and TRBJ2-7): SQTIHQWPATLVQPVGSPLSLECTVEGTSNPNLYWYRQAAGRGLQLLFYSVGIGQISSEVPQNLSASRPQDRQFILSSKKLLLSDSGFYLCAWSVGTNSYEQYFGPGTRLTVT.

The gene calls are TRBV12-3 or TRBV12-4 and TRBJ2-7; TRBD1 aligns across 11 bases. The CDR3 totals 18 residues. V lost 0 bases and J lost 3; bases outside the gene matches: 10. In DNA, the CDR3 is TGTGCCAGCAGTTTAGCGTCCCGGGACAGGGGGGAGCGCTACGAGCAGTACTTC. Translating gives CASSLASRDRGERYEQYF.

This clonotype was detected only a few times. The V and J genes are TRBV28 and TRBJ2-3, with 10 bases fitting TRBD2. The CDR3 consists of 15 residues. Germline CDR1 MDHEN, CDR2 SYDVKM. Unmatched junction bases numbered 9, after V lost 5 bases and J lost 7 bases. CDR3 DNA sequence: TGTGCCAGCAGTCACCTAGCGGGAGCTGTACATACGCAGTATTTT. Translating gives CASSHLAGAVHTQYF.

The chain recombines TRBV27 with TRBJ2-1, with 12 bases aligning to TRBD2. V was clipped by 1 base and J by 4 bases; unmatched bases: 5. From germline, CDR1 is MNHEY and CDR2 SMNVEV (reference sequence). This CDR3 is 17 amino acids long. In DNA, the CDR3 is TGTGCCAGCAGTTTATTGCTAGCGGGGGGGGGTTACAATGAGCAGTTCTTC. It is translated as CASSLLLAGGGYNEQFF.

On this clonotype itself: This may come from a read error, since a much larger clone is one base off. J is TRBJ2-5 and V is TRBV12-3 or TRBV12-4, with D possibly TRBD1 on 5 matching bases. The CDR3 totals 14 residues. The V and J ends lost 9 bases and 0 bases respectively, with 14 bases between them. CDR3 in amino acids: CASTTEAHQETQYF. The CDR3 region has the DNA TGTGCCAGTACGACAGAAGCTCACCAAGAGACCCAGTACTTC.

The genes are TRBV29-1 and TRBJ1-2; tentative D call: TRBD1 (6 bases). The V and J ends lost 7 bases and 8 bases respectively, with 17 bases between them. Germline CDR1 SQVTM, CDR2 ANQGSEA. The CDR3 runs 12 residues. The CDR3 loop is CSAQGQIWGYTF. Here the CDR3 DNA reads TGCAGCGCCCAAGGACAGATTTGGGGCTACACCTTC.

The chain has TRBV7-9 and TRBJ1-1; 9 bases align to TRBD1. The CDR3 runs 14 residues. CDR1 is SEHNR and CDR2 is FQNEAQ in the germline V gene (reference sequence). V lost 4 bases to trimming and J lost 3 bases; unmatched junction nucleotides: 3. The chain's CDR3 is CASSSWTGDTEAFF. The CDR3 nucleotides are TGTGCCAGCAGCTCCTGGACAGGGGACACTGAAGCTTTCTTT.

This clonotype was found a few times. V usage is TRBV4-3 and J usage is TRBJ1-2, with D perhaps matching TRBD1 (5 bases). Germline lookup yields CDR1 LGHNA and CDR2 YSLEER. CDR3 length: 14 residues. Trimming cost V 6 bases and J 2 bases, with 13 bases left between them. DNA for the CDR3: TGCGCCAGCAGGGCAAGGAGGGACAACTATGGCTACACCTTC. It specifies CASRARRDNYGYTF.

The CDR3 loop is CASSPRTGTGLLNTEAFF. CDR3 sequence (DNA): TGTGCCAGCAGCCCAAGGACCGGGACAGGTTTACTGAACACTGAAGCTTTCTTT. The chain couples TRBV11-2 to TRBJ1-1, with 8 nucleotides matching TRBD1. This CDR3 is built from 18 residues. Germline V gives CDR1 SGHAT, CDR2 FQNNGV. V trimming: 5 bases; J trimming: 0 bases; junction bases outside the gene matches: 14.

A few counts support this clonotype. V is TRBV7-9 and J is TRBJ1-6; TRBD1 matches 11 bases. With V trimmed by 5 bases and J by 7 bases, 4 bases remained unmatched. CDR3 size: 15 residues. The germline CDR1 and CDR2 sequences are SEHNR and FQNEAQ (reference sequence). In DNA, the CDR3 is TGTGCCAGCAGCCCGGGGACAGGGGGGAATTCACCCCTCCACTTT. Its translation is CASSPGTGGNSPLHF.

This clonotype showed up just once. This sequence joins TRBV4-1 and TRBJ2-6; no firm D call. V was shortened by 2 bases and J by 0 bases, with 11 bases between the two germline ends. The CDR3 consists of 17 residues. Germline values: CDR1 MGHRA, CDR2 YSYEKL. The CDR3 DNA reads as TGCGCCAGCAGCCAATGGCTATTAGGCTCTGGGGCCAACGTCCTGACTTTC. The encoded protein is CASSQWLLGSGANVLTF.

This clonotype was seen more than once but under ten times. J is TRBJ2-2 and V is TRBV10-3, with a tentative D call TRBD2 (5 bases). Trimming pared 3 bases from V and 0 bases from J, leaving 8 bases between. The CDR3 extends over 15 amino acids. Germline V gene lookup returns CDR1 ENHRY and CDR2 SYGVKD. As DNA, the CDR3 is TGTGCCATCAGTGAACGGGGAGCGAACACCGGGGAGCTGTTTTTT. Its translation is CAISERGANTGELFF.

CDR3 DNA: TGTGCCAGTAGTAGATATGAAACTGACGAGCAGTACTTC. This encodes CASSRYETDEQYF. The chain uses TRBV19 and TRBJ2-7; D is unclear. V was pared by 4 bases and J by 5 bases, with 12 bases between. This CDR3 is built from 13 residues. Germline loops: CDR1 LNHDA, CDR2 SQIVND (reference sequence).

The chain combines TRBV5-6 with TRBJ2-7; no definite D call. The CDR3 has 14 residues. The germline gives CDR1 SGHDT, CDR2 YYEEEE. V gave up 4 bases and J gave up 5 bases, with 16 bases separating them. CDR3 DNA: TGTGCCAGCAGCCGGGCTCCCGGACGAGACGAGCAGTACTTC. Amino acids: CASSRAPGRDEQYF.

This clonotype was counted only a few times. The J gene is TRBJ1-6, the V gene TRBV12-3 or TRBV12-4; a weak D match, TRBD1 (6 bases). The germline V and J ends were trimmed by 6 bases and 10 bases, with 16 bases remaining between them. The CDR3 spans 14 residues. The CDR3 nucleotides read TGTGCCAGCAGAGGGACACCAAGAGGGTCACCCCTCCACTTT. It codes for CASRGTPRGSPLHF.

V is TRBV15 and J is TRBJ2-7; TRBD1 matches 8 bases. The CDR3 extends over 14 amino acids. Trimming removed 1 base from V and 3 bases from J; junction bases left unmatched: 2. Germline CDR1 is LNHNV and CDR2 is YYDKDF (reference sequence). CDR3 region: CATSRGGQDYEQYF. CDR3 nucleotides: TGTGCCACCAGCAGAGGGGGACAGGACTACGAGCAGTACTTC.

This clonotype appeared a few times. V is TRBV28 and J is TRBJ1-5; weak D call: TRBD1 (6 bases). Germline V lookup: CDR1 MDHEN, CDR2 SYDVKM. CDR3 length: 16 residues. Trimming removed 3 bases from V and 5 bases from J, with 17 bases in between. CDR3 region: CASSFVSRGAYQPQHF. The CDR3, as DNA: TGTGCCAGCAGTTTCGTTAGCAGGGGCGCCTATCAGCCCCAGCATTTT. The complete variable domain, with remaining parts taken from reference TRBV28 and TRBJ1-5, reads DVKVTQSSRYLVKRTGEKVFLECVQDMDHENMFWYRQDPGLGLRLIYFSYDVKMKEKGDIPEGYSVSREKKERFSLILESASTNQTSMYLCASSFVSRGAYQPQHFGDGTRLSIL.

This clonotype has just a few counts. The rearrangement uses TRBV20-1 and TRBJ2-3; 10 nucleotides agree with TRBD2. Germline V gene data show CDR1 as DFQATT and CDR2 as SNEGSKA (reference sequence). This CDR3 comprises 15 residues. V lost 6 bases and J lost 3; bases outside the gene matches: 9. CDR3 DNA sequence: TGCAGTGCCCCCCCTCCACTAGCGGGAACAGATACGCAGTATTTT. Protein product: CSAPPPLAGTDTQYF.

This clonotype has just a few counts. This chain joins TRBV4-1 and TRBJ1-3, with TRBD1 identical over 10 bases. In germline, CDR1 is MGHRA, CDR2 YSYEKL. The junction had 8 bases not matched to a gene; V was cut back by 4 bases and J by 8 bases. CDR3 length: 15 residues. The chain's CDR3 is CASSPRDRGVYTIYF. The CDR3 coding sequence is TGCGCCAGCAGCCCCAGGGACAGGGGAGTGTACACCATATATTTT.

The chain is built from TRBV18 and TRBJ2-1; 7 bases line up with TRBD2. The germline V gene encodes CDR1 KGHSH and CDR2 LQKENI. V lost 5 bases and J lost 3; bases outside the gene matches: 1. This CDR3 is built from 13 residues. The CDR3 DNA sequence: TGTGCCAGCTCAGGGGACTACTACAATGAGCAGTTCTTC. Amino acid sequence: CASSGDYYNEQFF. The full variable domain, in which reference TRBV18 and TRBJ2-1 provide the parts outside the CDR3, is NAGVMQNPRHLVRRRGQEARLRCSPMKGHSHVYWYRQLPEEGLKFMVYLQKENIIDESGMPKERFSAEFPKEGPSILRIQQVVRGDSAAYFCASSGDYYNEQFFGPGTRLTVL.

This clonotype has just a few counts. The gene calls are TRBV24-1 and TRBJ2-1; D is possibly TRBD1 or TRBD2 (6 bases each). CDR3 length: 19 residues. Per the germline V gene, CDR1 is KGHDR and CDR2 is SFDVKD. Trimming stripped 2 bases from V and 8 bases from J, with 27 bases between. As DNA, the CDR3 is TGTGCCACCAGTGATTCGATGCCGAGGTGGGGGGCTTCTATCTATGAGCAGTTCTTC. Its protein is CATSDSMPRWGASIYEQFF.

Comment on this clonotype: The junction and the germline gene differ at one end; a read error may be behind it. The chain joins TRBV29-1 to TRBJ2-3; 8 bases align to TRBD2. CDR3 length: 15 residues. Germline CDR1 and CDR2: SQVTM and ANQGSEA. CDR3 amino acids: CIVEDPGGAADTQYF. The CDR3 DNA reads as TGCATCGTTGAAGATCCCGGGGGGGCCGCAGATACGCAGTATTTT.